This TCR beta chain comes out of a study of blood T cell repertoires in COVID-19. Study details: The samples span acute and convalescent COVID-19 from the United States, Italy and Spain.

The CDR3 is 14 residues long. Trimming cost V 4 bases and J 0 bases, with 13 bases left between them. Germline CDR1 is SQVTM and CDR2 is ANQGSEA. Some clones are missing from TCRdb's copy, which holds only in-frame ones; the method was immunoSEQ multiplex PCR. The table has roughly 390,000 clones, around 87% seen once. The TCR comes from a woman aged 25-40 years with COVID-19, enrolled during active disease. The sequencing sample was made of peripheral blood. J is TRBJ2-7 and V is TRBV29-1, with D perhaps matching TRBD2 (5 bases). CDR3 DNA: TGCAGCGTTGGGACTCCGAGAAACTCCTACGAGCAGTACTTC. The encoded protein is CSVGTPRNSYEQYF.